This paragraph covers one T cell receptor (beta chain) sequence. Treatment indicated: oral pan-JAK inhibitor, 5-10 mg twice daily. This entry comes from a study of CD8+ T cells in alopecia areata. Study in general: Each of the treated patients was given oral tofacitinib, 5 to 10 mg twice daily, for moderate-to-severe alopecia areata.

Germline CDR1 reads MNHNS; CDR2 reads SASEGT. The length of the CDR3 is 16 residues. V dropped 4 bases and J dropped 5; count of bases not matched to a gene: 7. The sequencing template was cDNA reverse transcribed from extracted RNA. Data came from immunoSEQ multiplex PCR; TCRdb stores just in-frame clones and leaves some out. This sample carries 190,000 or so clones, roughly 62% of them seen once, and the ten largest clones take roughly 13%. This material consisted of CD8+ T cells sorted from blood, taken at week 24, from a patient treated with tofacitinib. This sequence originates from a human donor with alopecia areata. V is TRBV6-1 and J is TRBJ2-2; 10 nucleotides agree with TRBD1. The CDR3 here is CASSADRGRGTGELFF. CDR3 DNA: TGTGCCAGCAGTGCAGACAGGGGGCGTGGGACCGGGGAGCTGTTTTTT.